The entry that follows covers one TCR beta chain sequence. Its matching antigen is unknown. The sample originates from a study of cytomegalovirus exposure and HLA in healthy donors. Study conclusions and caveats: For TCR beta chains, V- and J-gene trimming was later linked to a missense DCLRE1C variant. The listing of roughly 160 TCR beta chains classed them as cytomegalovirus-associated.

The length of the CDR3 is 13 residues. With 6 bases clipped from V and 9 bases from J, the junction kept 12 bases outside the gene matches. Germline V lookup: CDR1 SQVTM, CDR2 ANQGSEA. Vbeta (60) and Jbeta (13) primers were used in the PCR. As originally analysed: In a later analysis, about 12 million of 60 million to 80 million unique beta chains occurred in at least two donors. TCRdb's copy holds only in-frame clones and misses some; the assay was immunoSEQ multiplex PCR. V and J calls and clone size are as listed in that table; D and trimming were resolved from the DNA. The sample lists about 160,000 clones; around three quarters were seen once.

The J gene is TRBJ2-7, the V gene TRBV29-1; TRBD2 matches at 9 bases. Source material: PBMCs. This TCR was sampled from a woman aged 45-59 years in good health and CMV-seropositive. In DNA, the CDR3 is TGCAGCGTGCTAGCGGGGACGCTGGTGGCGCAGTACTTC. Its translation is CSVLAGTLVAQYF.